This paragraph covers one T cell receptor beta chain sequence. Antigen: not known. The record originates from a study of shared clonotypes between healthy human individuals. Study background: There were three CD4 naive, three CD4 memory, two CD8 naive and one CD8 memory plates per donor. General study results and limits: Memory subsets generally showed lower estimated richness than naive subsets.

The CDR3 has 14 amino acids. Germline V lookup: CDR1 MNHEY, CDR2 SMNVEV (reference sequence). J lost 5 bases, V lost 7 bases, and 3 bases had no gene match. CD45RO-negative, CCR7-selected cells formed the naive CD8 fraction, which excluded terminally differentiated effector memory CD45RA+ cells. Donors had no recently reported acute infections or vaccinations and were HIV-negative. Under the authors' procedure: Owing to the provision of junction-only sequences devoid of quality scores by immunoSEQ, filtering differed. Repertoires were generated with immunoSEQ multiplex PCR, while TCRdb's copy carries only in-frame clones and drops some. V and J calls and clone size are those listed in that table; D and trimming were worked out from the DNA. The sample lists around 1.9 million clones; over 85% were seen once.

The chain recombines TRBV27 with TRBJ2-2; 11 bases are shared with TRBD2. The receptor's source is a man between 18 and 35 years old in good health. Some clones in this sample may be carry-over from other donors' samples. Material for sequencing was naive CD8+ T cells from PBMCs. CDR3 region: CASTGLAATGELFF. CDR3 bases: TGTGCCAGCACGGGACTAGCGGCAACCGGGGAGCTGTTTTTT.